This is a list of T cell receptor beta chains from one sample in a study of technical replicates of blood from a handful of donors. Using immunoSEQ multiplex PCR, the repertoire was profiled, and TCRdb retains in-frame clones only, with some absent. The profile shows 55,000 to 80,000 clones, just over 90% of them singletons. Sequenced material: T cells isolated from PBMCs. These receptors came from a human donor in good health. Each CDR3 is given without its conserved first and last residue. The order of the fields is V gene, CDR3 protein.

>TRBV11-2
ASSPGLARTGELF
>TRBV13
ASGVAETQY
>TRBV6-1
ASSVYRSRNEQF
>TRBV5-1
ASSSPQGGVNYGYT
>TRBV5-6
ASIPRSGEAF
>TRBV18
ASSSGTSGYEQY
>TRBV5-1
ASSLGRSGNTGELF
>TRBV6-4
ASRRGTGDYNEQF
>TRBV7-9
ASTGEENTGELF
>TRBV29-1
SVEGLLNSYEQY
>TRBV20-1
SALAGYGYT
>TRBV6-6
ASTVGDNEQF
>TRBV29-1
SVDGTGRYEQY
>TRBV29-1
SVGSGDSNQPQH
>TRBV27
ASSLLPGTDAYEQY
>TRBV7-9
ASSLVSDTQY
>TRBV5-4
ASSLTGAARGYT
>TRBV29-1
SVEDRWGYT
>TRBV5-1
ASSPITSGVHEQY
>TRBV28
ASSHGLAGGPGYEQY
>TRBV30
AYSKDRGNEQY
>TRBV5-1
ASSLVGDEKLF
>TRBV27
ASSLAVSYNEQF